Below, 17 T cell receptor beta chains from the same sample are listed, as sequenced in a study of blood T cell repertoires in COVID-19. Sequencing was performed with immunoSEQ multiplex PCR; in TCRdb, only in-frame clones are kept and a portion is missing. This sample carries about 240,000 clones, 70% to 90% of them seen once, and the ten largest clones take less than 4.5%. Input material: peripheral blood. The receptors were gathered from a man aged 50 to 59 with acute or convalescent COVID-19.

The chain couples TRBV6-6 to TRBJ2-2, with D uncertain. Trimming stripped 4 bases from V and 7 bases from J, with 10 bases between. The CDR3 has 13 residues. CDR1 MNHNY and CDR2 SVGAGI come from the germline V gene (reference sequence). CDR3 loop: CASSFNGFGELFF. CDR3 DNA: TGTGCCAGCAGTTTCAACGGTTTCGGGGAGCTGTTTTTT.

Written as DNA, the CDR3 is TGTGCCAGCAGCTCCCGGGACACCGCACTCTCTGGAAACACCATATATTTT. Its translation: CASSSRDTALSGNTIYF. This rearrangement joins TRBV11-2 to TRBJ1-3; possibly TRBD1 for D (6 bases). V was trimmed by 4 bases and J by 0 bases, leaving 16 bases between them. The length of the CDR3 is 17 residues. Germline V lookup: CDR1 SGHAT, CDR2 FQNNGV.

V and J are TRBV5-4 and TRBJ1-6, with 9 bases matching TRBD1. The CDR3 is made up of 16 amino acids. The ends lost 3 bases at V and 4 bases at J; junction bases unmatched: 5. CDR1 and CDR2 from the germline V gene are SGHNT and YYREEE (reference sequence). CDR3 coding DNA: TGTGCCAGCAGCTGGGGACAGGGAGGGTATAATTCACCCCTCCACTTT. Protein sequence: CASSWGQGGYNSPLHF. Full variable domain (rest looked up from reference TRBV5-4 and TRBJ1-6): ETGVTQSPTHLIKTRGQQVTLRCSSQSGHNTVSWYQQALGQGPQFIFQYYREEENGRGNFPPRFSGLQFPNYSSELNVNALELDDSALYLCASSWGQGGYNSPLHFGNGTRLTVT.

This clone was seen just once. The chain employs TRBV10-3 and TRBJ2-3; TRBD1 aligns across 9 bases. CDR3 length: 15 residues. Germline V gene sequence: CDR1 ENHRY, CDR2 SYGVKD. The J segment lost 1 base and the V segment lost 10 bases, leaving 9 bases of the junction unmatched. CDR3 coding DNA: TGTGCCACCGACGGGGGACAGGGAGGCACAGATACGCAGTATTTT. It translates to CATDGGQGGTDTQYF.

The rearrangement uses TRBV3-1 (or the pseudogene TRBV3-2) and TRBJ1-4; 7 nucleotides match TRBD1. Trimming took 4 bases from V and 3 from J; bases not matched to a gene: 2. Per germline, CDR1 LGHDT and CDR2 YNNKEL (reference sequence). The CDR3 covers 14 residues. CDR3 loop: CASSPGGANEKLFF. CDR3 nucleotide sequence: TGTGCCAGCAGCCCAGGGGGAGCTAATGAAAAACTGTTTTTT.

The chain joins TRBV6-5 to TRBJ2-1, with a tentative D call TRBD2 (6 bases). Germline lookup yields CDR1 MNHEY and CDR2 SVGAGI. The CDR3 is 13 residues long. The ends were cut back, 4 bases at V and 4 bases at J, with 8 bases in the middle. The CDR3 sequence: CASSSGLYNEQFF. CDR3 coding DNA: TGTGCCAGCAGTTCGGGACTGTACAATGAGCAGTTCTTC.

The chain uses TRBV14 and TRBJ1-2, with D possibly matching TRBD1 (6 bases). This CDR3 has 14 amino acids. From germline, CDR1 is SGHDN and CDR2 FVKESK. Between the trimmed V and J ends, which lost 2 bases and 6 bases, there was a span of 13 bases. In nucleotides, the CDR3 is TGTGCCAGCAGCCAATTCCAGGGGTTGGATGGCTACACCTTC. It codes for CASSQFQGLDGYTF.

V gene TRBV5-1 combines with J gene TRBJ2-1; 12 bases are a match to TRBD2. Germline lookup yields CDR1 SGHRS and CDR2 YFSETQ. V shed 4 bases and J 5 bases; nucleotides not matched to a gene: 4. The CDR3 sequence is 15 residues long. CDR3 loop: CASSQLAGGDNEQFF. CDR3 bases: TGCGCCAGCAGCCAACTAGCGGGGGGCGACAATGAGCAGTTCTTC.

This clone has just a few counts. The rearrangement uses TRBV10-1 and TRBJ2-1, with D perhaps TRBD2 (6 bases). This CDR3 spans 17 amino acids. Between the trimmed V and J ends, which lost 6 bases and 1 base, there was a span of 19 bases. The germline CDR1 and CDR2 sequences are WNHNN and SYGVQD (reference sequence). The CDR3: CASSLAPGDGSYNEQFF. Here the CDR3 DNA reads TGCGCCAGCAGCTTGGCCCCGGGGGACGGTTCCTACAATGAGCAGTTCTTC.

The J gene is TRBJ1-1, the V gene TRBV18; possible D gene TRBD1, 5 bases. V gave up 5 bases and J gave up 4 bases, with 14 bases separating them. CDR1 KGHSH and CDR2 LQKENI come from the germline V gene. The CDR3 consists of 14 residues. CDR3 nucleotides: TGTGCCAGCTCAGAGACGGGGGGTGTCACTGAAGCTTTCTTT. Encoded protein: CASSETGGVTEAFF.

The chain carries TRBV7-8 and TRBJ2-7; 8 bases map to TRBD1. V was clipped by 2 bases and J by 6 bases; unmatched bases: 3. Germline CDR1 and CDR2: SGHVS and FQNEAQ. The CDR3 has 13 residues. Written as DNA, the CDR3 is TGTGCCAGCAGCTTAAGACAGGGGACCGAGCAGTACTTC. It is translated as CASSLRQGTEQYF.

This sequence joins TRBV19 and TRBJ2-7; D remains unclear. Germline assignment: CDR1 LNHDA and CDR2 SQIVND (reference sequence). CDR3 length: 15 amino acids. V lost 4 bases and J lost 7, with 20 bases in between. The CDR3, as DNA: TGTGCCAGTAGTACTTGGGTCGACTCTTCCTGGGAGCAGTACTTC. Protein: CASSTWVDSSWEQYF.

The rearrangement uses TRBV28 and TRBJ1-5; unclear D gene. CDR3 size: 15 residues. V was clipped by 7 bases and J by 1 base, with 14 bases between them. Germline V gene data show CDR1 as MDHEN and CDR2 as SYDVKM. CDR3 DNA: TGTGCCAGCAAGTCCGTGGGAGGAAGCAATCAGCCCCAGCATTTT. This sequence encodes CASKSVGGSNQPQHF.

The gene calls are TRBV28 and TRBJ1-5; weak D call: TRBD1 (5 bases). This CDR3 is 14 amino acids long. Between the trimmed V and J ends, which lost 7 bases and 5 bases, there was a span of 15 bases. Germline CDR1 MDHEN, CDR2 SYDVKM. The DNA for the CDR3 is TGTGCCAGCAAAGTCAGACAGATTCATCAGCCCCAGCATTTT. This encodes CASKVRQIHQPQHF.

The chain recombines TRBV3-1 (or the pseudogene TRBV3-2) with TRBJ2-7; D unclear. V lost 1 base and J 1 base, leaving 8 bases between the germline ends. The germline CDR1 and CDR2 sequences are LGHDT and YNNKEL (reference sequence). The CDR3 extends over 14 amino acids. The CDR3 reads CASSQAGVSYEQYF. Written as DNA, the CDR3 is TGTGCCAGCAGCCAAGCTGGAGTTTCCTACGAGCAGTACTTC.

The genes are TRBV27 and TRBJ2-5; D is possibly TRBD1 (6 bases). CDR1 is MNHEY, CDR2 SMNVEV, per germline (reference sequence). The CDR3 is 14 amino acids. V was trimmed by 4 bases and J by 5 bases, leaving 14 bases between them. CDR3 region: CASSYRGSDETQYF. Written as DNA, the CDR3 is TGTGCCAGCAGTTATAGGGGGAGTGATGAGACCCAGTACTTC.

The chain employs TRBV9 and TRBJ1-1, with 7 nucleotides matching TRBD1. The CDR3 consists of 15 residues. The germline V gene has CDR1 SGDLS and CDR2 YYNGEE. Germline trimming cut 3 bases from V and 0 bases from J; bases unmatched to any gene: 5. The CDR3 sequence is CASSDGQDLNTEAFF. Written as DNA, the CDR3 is TGTGCCAGCAGCGATGGACAGGATTTGAACACTGAAGCTTTCTTT.